This passage covers 6 T cell receptor beta chains from one sample sequenced in a study of T-cell reconstitution after alpha-beta-depleted transplantation in children. Library preparation (for TCRbeta) was performed with unique molecular identifiers. TCRdb recomputed calls from the PCR reads with MiXCR, one row per CDR3 protein. Of 400,000 to 500,000 distinct CDR3 sequences listed, roughly 10% are singletons. Sample: PBMCs from the stem cell graft donor, taken from the stem cell graft. The receptor source for this set is a human donor who donated a stem cell graft to a child with acute myeloid leukemia.

The chain joins TRBV18 to TRBJ2-4; TRBD1 aligns across 10 bases. V dropped 0 bases and J dropped 7; count of bases not matched to a gene: 6. This CDR3 is built from 16 residues. Germline V gene sequence: CDR1 KGHSH, CDR2 LQKENI. DNA for the CDR3: TGTGCCAGCTCACCACCGACAGGGGGCCGTTCGAACATTCAGTACTTC. Translated: CASSPPTGGRSNIQYF.

This clonotype came up a few times. V gene TRBV7-9 combines with J gene TRBJ2-5, with D tentatively TRBD2 (5 bases). This CDR3 region has 14 residues. The V gene's germline CDR1 is SEHNR and CDR2 FQNEAQ (reference sequence). Trimming shortened V by 2 bases and J by 5 bases, and 12 bases separated the two germline ends. The CDR3 nucleotides read TGTGCCAGCAGCTTAAAATCATGGGAGGAGACCCAGTACTTC. This codes for CASSLKSWEETQYF. Based on the CDR3 plus reference TRBV7-9 and TRBJ2-5, the full variable domain is DTGVSQNPRHKITKRGQNVTFRCDPISEHNRLYWYRQTLGQGPEFLTYFQNEAQLEKSRLLSDRFSAERPKGSFSTLEIQRTEQGDSAMYLCASSLKSWEETQYFGPGTRLLVL.

This clonotype was seen a handful of times. V usage is TRBV24-1 and J usage is TRBJ1-2, with D perhaps TRBD1 (6 bases). Germline CDR1 is KGHDR and CDR2 is SFDVKD. The CDR3 covers 12 residues. The V gene lost 4 bases and the J gene lost 7 bases, with 9 bases spanning the gap. The CDR3 sequence: CATSEAGVGYTF. CDR3 sequence (DNA): TGTGCCACCAGTGAGGCAGGGGTTGGCTACACCTTC.

This clonotype was detected many times. The V and J genes are TRBV5-5 and TRBJ2-3, with D uncertain. Trimming left V 4 bases short and J 3 bases short, with 12 bases between. The CDR3 covers 14 residues. The germline V gene has CDR1 SGHKS and CDR2 YYEKEE (reference sequence). CDR3 sequence reads: CASSRTGRTDTQYF. CDR3 DNA sequence: TGTGCCAGCAGCCGCACCGGGCGTACAGATACGCAGTATTTT.

There are many counts of this clonotype. The rearrangement uses TRBV28 and TRBJ1-3, with D tentatively TRBD1 (5 bases). V was pared by 7 bases and J by 3 bases, with 10 bases between. This CDR3 has 13 residues. CDR1 is MDHEN and CDR2 is SYDVKM in the germline V gene. The CDR3 DNA sequence: TGTGCCAGCATTCGGCAGGGTGGAAACACCATATATTTT. This sequence encodes CASIRQGGNTIYF.

This clonotype has just a few counts. V gene TRBV20-1 combines with J gene TRBJ2-1; a weak D match, TRBD2 (6 bases). The CDR3 has 15 residues. V shed 6 bases and J shed 0 bases, with 15 bases lying between them. Per the germline V gene, CDR1 is DFQATT and CDR2 is SNEGSKA (reference sequence). CDR3 region: CSARRDQLSYNEQFF. The CDR3 DNA is TGCAGTGCCAGGCGGGACCAACTCTCCTACAATGAGCAGTTCTTC.